Listed below are T cell receptor beta chains from one sample, sequenced in a study of cytomegalovirus exposure and HLA in healthy donors. TCRdb's copy holds only in-frame clones and misses some; the assay was immunoSEQ multiplex PCR. The table has approximately 170,000 clones, approximately 81% seen once. The sequencing sample was made of PBMCs. These receptors all stem from a male donor in good health and CMV-seronegative. Each CDR3 is given with its conserved first and last residue. D genes are given only for firm matches. Not every row has a clone size; where given, it reads once, few, many or a size class.

clone_size	d_call	j_call	v_call	cdr3_length	cdr3_aa	cdr3_nt
-	-	TRBJ1-4	TRBV7-6	15	CASSVTVATNEKLFF	TGTGCCAGCAGCGTCACGGTTGCAACTAATGAAAAACTGTTTTTT
-	-	TRBJ1-2	TRBV29-1	12	CSVEDRGRGYTF	TGCAGCGTTGAAGACAGGGGACGTGGCTACACCTTC
-	-	TRBJ2-7	TRBV21-1	14	CASSTGTGCNEQYF	TGTGCCAGCAGCACGGGGACAGGGTGTAACGAGCAGTACTTC
-	-	TRBJ2-1	TRBV9	15	CASSGASSSYNEQFF	TGTGCCAGCAGCGGGGCTAGCAGCTCCTACAATGAGCAGTTCTTC
few	-	TRBJ1-5	TRBV5-4	13	CASSPGAGQPQHF	TGTGCCAGCAGCCCAGGGGCGGGTCAGCCCCAGCATTTT
-	-	TRBJ2-3	TRBV6-1	13	CASSATGPDTQYF	TGTGCCAGCAGTGCCACAGGGCCAGATACGCAGTATTTT
-	TRBD1	TRBJ1-5	TRBV6-5	14	CASRDGTGNQPQHF	TGTGCCAGCAGAGACGGGACAGGAAATCAGCCCCAGCATTTT
-	TRBD1	TRBJ2-3	TRBV28	18	CASSTRQGAYPRTDTQYF	TGTGCCAGCAGTACTCGACAGGGGGCTTATCCTAGGACAGATACGCAGTATTTT
-	-	TRBJ2-5	TRBV4-1	13	CASSQDRWETQYF	TGCGCCAGCAGCCAGGACAGATGGGAGACCCAGTACTTC
-	TRBD2	TRBJ2-1	TRBV2	19	CASTHPGQRTSGGGDEQFF	TGTGCCAGCACTCACCCGGGACAGCGGACTAGCGGGGGAGGTGATGAGCAGTTCTTC
few	-	TRBJ2-7	TRBV19	13	CASSIGREYEQYF	TGTGCCAGTAGTATTGGGCGGGAATACGAGCAGTACTTC
-	-	TRBJ1-2	TRBV9	16	CASSVNRVGINYGYTF	TGTGCCAGCAGCGTAAACAGGGTTGGGATTAACTATGGCTACACCTTC
few	-	TRBJ2-1	TRBV11-3	13	CASSLVPGNEQFF	TGTGCCAGCAGCTTAGTCCCCGGGAATGAGCAGTTCTTC
-	TRBD1	TRBJ2-6	TRBV4-3	18	CASSQDYPGGSGANVLTF	TGCGCCAGCAGCCAAGATTACCCAGGGGGCTCTGGGGCCAACGTCCTGACTTTC
-	TRBD2	TRBJ2-1	TRBV28	17	CASKVPQASGRRHEQFF	TGTGCCAGCAAGGTACCCCAAGCTAGCGGGAGGAGGCATGAGCAGTTCTTC
-	TRBD2	TRBJ2-1	TRBV5-1	16	CASSLGLAGGNERQFF	TGCGCCAGCAGCCTAGGACTAGCGGGAGGCAATGAGAGGCAGTTCTTC
few	TRBD1	TRBJ1-5	TRBV19	17	CASSIASGQGSNQPQHF	TGTGCCAGTAGTATCGCCAGCGGACAGGGGAGCAATCAGCCCCAGCATTTT
-	-	TRBJ1-1	TRBV5-1	13	CASSFIVNTEAFF	TGCGCCAGCAGCTTTATCGTGAACACTGAAGCTTTCTTT
-	-	TRBJ2-7	TRBV9	13	CASSPTGLYEQYF	TGTGCCAGCAGCCCGACAGGACTCTACGAGCAGTACTTC
-	-	TRBJ2-5	TRBV7-2	15	CASSLVRGNQETQYF	TGTGCCAGCAGCTTAGTGCGGGGAAACCAAGAGACCCAGTACTTC
-	-	TRBJ2-1	TRBV19	14	CASRTMGGNNEQFF	TGTGCCTCGCGGACAATGGGGGGAAACAATGAGCAGTTCTTC
-	-	TRBJ2-7	TRBV9	14	CASSDGRASYEQYF	TGTGCCAGCAGCGACGGCAGGGCCTCCTACGAGCAGTACTTC
-	TRBD1	TRBJ2-1	TRBV7-2	14	CASSFGTGYVEQFF	TGTGCCAGCAGCTTCGGGACAGGGTATGTTGAGCAGTTCTTC
-	TRBD2	TRBJ2-7	TRBV7-2	13	CASSWGGPYEQYF	TGTGCCAGCAGCTGGGGGGGTCCCTACGAGCAGTACTTC
-	-	TRBJ2-3	TRBV28	16	CASSEGPRLRTDTQYF	TGTGCCAGCAGTGAAGGCCCCCGACTTCGCACAGATACGCAGTATTTT
-	TRBD2	TRBJ2-1	TRBV4-3	16	CASSQGAGGLGNEQFF	TGCGCCAGCAGCCAAGGGGCGGGAGGACTAGGTAATGAGCAGTTCTTC
-	TRBD2	TRBJ2-1	TRBV7-8	16	CASSTHTSGRINEQFF	TGTGCCAGCAGCACCCATACTAGCGGGAGGATTAATGAGCAGTTCTTC
-	TRBD1	TRBJ1-5	TRBV28	16	CASSPGTDLSNQPQHF	TGTGCCAGCAGTCCCGGGACAGATCTGAGCAATCAGCCCCAGCATTTT
few	TRBD1	TRBJ2-5	TRBV4-3	16	CASSQASRQGIETQYF	TGCGCCAGCAGCCAAGCGTCTCGACAGGGGATTGAGACCCAGTACTTC
-	-	TRBJ2-3	TRBV14	16	CASSQRGLHATDTQYF	TGTGCCAGCAGCCAGCGGGGACTCCACGCCACAGATACGCAGTATTTT
-	TRBD1	TRBJ2-5	TRBV29-1	12	CSVVPGGETQYF	TGCAGCGTTGTACCAGGGGGAGAGACCCAGTACTTC
-	-	TRBJ2-5	TRBV5-6	15	CASSLASSGPETQYF	TGTGCCAGCAGCTTGGCCTCGAGCGGACCAGAGACCCAGTACTTC
-	-	TRBJ2-7	TRBV7-2	13	CASSILAVYEQYF	TGTGCCAGCAGCATACTAGCAGTCTACGAGCAGTACTTC
-	TRBD1	TRBJ1-6	TRBV6-5	14	CASSTQGVYSPLHF	TGTGCCAGCAGTACTCAGGGGGTCTATTCACCCCTCCACTTT
-	TRBD1	TRBJ2-7	TRBV10-3	13	CAISELQGDEQYF	TGTGCCATCAGTGAGTTACAGGGGGACGAGCAGTACTTC
-	-	TRBJ1-1	TRBV14	14	CASSQTSLNTEAFF	TGTGCCAGCAGCCAGACAAGCCTGAACACTGAAGCTTTCTTT
-	TRBD1	TRBJ1-2	TRBV11-1	16	CASSLSGTDDNYGYTF	TGTGCCAGCAGTTTAAGTGGGACAGATGATAACTATGGCTACACCTTC
-	-	TRBJ2-1	TRBV28	13	CASKRGSYNEQFF	TGTGCCAGCAAAAGGGGATCCTACAATGAGCAGTTCTTC
-	TRBD2	TRBJ2-7	TRBV6-1	15	CASSEGGGRAYEQYF	TGTGCCAGCAGTGAAGGTGGCGGGAGGGCCTACGAGCAGTACTTC
-	-	TRBJ2-7	TRBV14	16	CASSQDWFRGAYEQYF	TGTGCCAGCAGCCAAGACTGGTTCCGGGGAGCCTACGAGCAGTACTTC
-	TRBD2	TRBJ2-7	TRBV27	17	CAAGDSAGTSGSYEQYF	TGTGCCGCAGGGGACAGCGCAGGGACTAGCGGCTCCTACGAGCAGTACTTC
-	TRBD1	TRBJ2-5	TRBV5-6	15	CASSLLDRVQETQYF	TGTGCCAGCAGCTTACTTGACAGGGTCCAAGAGACCCAGTACTTC